This TCR beta chain appears in the sequencing data of a study of T cell responses to AZD1222 COVID-19 vaccine. Profiled with immunoSEQ multiplex PCR; TCRdb holds only in-frame clones, not every one. The sample comprises around 89,000 clones, approximately 91% of which are singletons, and about 24% rests with the top ten. Concerning this clone: As yet, its antigen is unknown.

Study results and caveats: Repertoire sampling occurred only after the peak T cell response. Among those given AZD1222, only five or six were seropositive at baseline. The donor group comprised mostly white British people and more females; the analysis possibly underestimated clonal diversity. Spike was spanned by vaccine-associated CD4 TCRs, which were dominant at 160-218 and 743-854.

The CDR3 sequence is 13 residues long. The germline V gene has CDR1 SGHRS and CDR2 YFSETQ. The trim removed 7 bases at V and 7 bases at J, leaving 8 bases unmatched. The TCR originated in an adult in good health. This chain joins TRBV5-1 and TRBJ1-1; 9 bases map to TRBD1. The sequencing here drew on peripheral blood, taken on day 0 of AZD1222 vaccination. The CDR3, as DNA: TGCGCCAGCGACCCGGGACAGGGAGATGAAGCTTTCTTT. Its translation: CASDPGQGDEAFF.